This T cell receptor beta chain was obtained from a study of Graves' ophthalmopathy and Graves' hyperthyroidism. General observations from the study: Most thyroid-expanded clonotypes exceeding 0.001 frequency were also found in blood.

The germline V gene has CDR1 LNHNV and CDR2 YYDKDF (reference sequence). V lost 0 bases and J lost 1, with 12 bases in between. This CDR3 region has 16 residues. Physicians reached a diagnosis by relying on clinical symptoms, serum thyroxine, TRAb, thyroid ultrasound and orbital computed tomography. Transcripts of RNA were the source for amplifying TCR beta CDR3 regions. The first-round RT-PCR employed HTBI primers together with the Qiagen OneStep RT-PCR kit. A multiplex PCR was then performed as the second round. TCRdb reanalysed the multiplex PCR reads using MiXCR and keeps one entry per CDR3 protein. The repertoire holds about 390,000 distinct CDR3 sequences, with 17% as singletons. The sample holds many counts of this clonotype. Its antigen is still unknown.

Sequencing used peripheral blood. The TCR was taken from an adult woman with stable Graves' hyperthyroidism. The chain has TRBV15 and TRBJ2-5, with a weak D call TRBD1 (5 bases). CDR3 amino acids: CATSRDGEGVQETQYF. The CDR3 DNA is TGTGCCACCAGCAGAGATGGGGAAGGGGTCCAAGAGACCCAGTACTTC.